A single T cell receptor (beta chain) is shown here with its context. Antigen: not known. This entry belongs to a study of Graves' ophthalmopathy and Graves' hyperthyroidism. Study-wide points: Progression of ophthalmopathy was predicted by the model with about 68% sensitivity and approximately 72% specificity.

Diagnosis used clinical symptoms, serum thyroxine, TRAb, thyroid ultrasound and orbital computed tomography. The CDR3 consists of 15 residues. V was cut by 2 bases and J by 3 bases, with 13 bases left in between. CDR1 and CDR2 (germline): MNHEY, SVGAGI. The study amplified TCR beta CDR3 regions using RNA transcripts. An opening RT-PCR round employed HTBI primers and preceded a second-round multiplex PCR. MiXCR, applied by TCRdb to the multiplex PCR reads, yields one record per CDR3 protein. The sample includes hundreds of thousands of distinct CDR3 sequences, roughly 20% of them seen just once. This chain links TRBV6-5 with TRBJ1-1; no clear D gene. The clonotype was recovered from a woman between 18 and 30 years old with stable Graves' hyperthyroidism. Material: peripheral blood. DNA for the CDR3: TGTGCCAGCAGTTACAATGAACTTCCCCACACTGAAGCTTTCTTT. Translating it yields CASSYNELPHTEAFF.